Presented here are 16 T cell receptor beta chains from one specimen sequenced in a study of radiotherapy plus CTLA-4 blockade in lung cancer. The repertoire was sequenced with immunoSEQ multiplex PCR; TCRdb's copy has only in-frame clones and lacks some. There are tens of thousands of clones in the sample; approximately 76% occur only once, and 16% lies in the top ten. The sample here was peripheral blood, taken from a patient treated with radiotherapy plus ipilimumab. The source of these receptors is a human donor with non-small cell lung cancer whose response to radiotherapy plus ipilimumab could not be evaluated. Some clones in this sample may be carry-over from other donors' samples.

The chain combines TRBV5-4 with TRBJ2-3, with 8 bases matching TRBD2. The J segment lost 3 bases and the V segment lost 4 bases, leaving 7 bases of the junction unmatched. CDR3 length equals 15 residues. Looked up from germline, CDR1 is SGHNT and CDR2 is YYREEE (reference sequence). In DNA, the CDR3 is TGTGCCAGCAGCCTCAGCGGGGGAATGACAGATACGCAGTATTTT. Amino acids: CASSLSGGMTDTQYF.

The V and J genes are TRBV6-5 and TRBJ1-5; D may be TRBD1 (6 bases). The germline gives CDR1 MNHEY, CDR2 SVGAGI. Trimming removed 8 bases from V and 2 bases from J, with 16 bases in between. This CDR3 is built from 15 residues. As DNA, the CDR3 is TGTGCCAGCGGCCGAAACAGGGTTGGCAATCAGCCCCAGCATTTT. Protein sequence: CASGRNRVGNQPQHF.

There are a few counts of this clone. The gene calls are TRBV5-4 and TRBJ1-4, with TRBD1 matching 10 bases. The CDR3 is made up of 17 amino acids. J gave up 8 bases and V 3 bases, and 13 bases lay outside the gene matches. Germline V gene sequence: CDR1 SGHNT, CDR2 YYREEE (reference sequence). In nucleotides, the CDR3 is TGTGCCAGCAGCTCGCGACCTGGGACAGGGGTCGGGGAAAAACTGTTTTTT. This sequence encodes CASSSRPGTGVGEKLFF.

The chain links TRBV5-1 to TRBJ2-5, with TRBD2 matching 14 bases. The CDR3 is 17 amino acids. V was clipped by 0 bases and J by 4 bases; unmatched bases: 5. The germline V gene encodes CDR1 SGHRS and CDR2 YFSETQ. The CDR3 bases are TGCGCCAGCAGCTTGGGACTAGCGGGGGGGCCGGGAGAGACCCAGTACTTC. This translates into CASSLGLAGGPGETQYF. Together with reference TRBV5-1 and TRBJ2-5, the CDR3 gives the full variable domain: KAGVTQTPRYLIKTRGQQVTLSCSPISGHRSVSWYQQTPGQGLQFLFEYFSETQRNKGNFPGRFSGRQFSNSRSEMNVSTLELGDSALYLCASSLGLAGGPGETQYFGPGTRLLVL.

This clone was detected only a few times. This rearrangement joins TRBV28 to TRBJ1-5; 11 nucleotides agree with TRBD1. V trimming: 6 bases; J trimming: 4 bases; junction bases outside the gene matches: 8. Germline V CDR1 and CDR2: MDHEN, SYDVKM. The CDR3 sequence is 16 residues long. The CDR3 spells CASRRGGTGGNQPQHF. In nucleotides, the CDR3 is TGTGCCAGCAGACGGGGCGGGACAGGGGGAAATCAGCCCCAGCATTTT.

The J gene is TRBJ1-6, the V gene TRBV5-1; D unresolved. In germline, CDR1 is SGHRS, CDR2 YFSETQ. Trimming left V 2 bases short and J 3 bases short, with 6 bases between. The CDR3 spans 14 residues. The CDR3 sequence: CASSFNIYNSPLHF. The CDR3 DNA is TGCGCCAGCAGCTTTAACATCTATAATTCACCCCTCCACTTT.

The chain uses TRBV2 and TRBJ2-4; D is undetermined. Trimming cost V 7 bases and J 3 bases, with 22 bases left between them. The CDR3 totals 17 residues. The germline V gene has CDR1 SNHLY and CDR2 FYNNEI. In nucleotides, the CDR3 is TGTGCCAGCACCCCCCCGGGTCCCCTAAGAGACAAAAACATTCAGTACTTC. Amino acid sequence: CASTPPGPLRDKNIQYF.

About this clone: At one boundary the junction diverges from the germline segment, which might be a read error. J is TRBJ2-6 and V is TRBV7-7, with 7 bases matching TRBD1. The CDR3 loop spans 17 amino acids. CDR1 and CDR2 from the germline V gene are SSHAT and FNYEAQ (reference sequence). The DNA for the CDR3 is TGTGCTAGCAGTCCACTACAGGGGAGCTCTGGGGCCAACGTCCTGACTTTC. It is translated as CASSPLQGSSGANVLTF. The complete variable domain, with remaining parts taken from reference TRBV7-7 and TRBJ2-6, reads GAGVSQSPRYKVTKRGQDVTLRCDPISSHATLYWYQQALGQGPEFLTYFNYEAQPDKSGLPSDRFSAERPEGSISTLTIQRTEQRDSAMYRCASSPLQGSSGANVLTFGAGSRLTVL.

This chain uses TRBV4-1 with TRBJ1-2; D is ambiguous. The CDR3 is 17 residues long. The V gene's germline CDR1 is MGHRA and CDR2 YSYEKL. Trimming stripped 4 bases from V and 4 bases from J, with 22 bases between. The chain's CDR3 is CASSLRFRQPMLYGYTF. In DNA form, the CDR3 reads TGCGCCAGCAGCCTCCGATTCAGGCAGCCTATGCTCTATGGCTACACCTTC.

The rearrangement joins TRBV7-2 to TRBJ2-3; no clear D gene. Between the trimmed V and J ends, which lost 1 base and 5 bases, there was a span of 13 bases. The germline CDR1 and CDR2 sequences are SGHTA and FQGNSA. The CDR3 runs 15 residues. In DNA form, the CDR3 reads TGTGCCAGCAGCTTAGTCGGTCAGGTTGGAGATACGCAGTATTTT. Translating it yields CASSLVGQVGDTQYF.

This sequence joins TRBV4-1 and TRBJ2-4, with D maybe TRBD2 (6 bases). The CDR3 is made up of 18 amino acids. Germline CDR1 MGHRA, CDR2 YSYEKL. V dropped 0 bases and J dropped 8 bases, with 23 bases sitting between them. The CDR3 region has the DNA TGCGCCAGCAGCCAAGACGGGGTTGGGACTCTGAGGGGTGACATTCAGTACTTC. Translation: CASSQDGVGTLRGDIQYF.

The chain has TRBV7-9 and TRBJ2-7, with 7 bases fitting TRBD2. The CDR3 sequence is 16 residues long. The germline V gene encodes CDR1 SEHNR and CDR2 FQNEAQ (reference sequence). V lost 2 bases, J lost 0 bases, and 7 bases stayed unmatched. The CDR3 is CASSLTGGYLSYEQYF. In nucleotides, the CDR3 is TGTGCCAGCAGCTTAACCGGGGGGTATCTCTCCTACGAGCAGTACTTC.

This clone occurred a few times. The J gene is TRBJ1-1, the V gene TRBV29-1; TRBD1 agrees at 7 bases. The trim removed 3 bases at V and 4 bases at J, leaving 5 bases unmatched. The CDR3 spans 13 residues. Germline V gives CDR1 SQVTM, CDR2 ANQGSEA. CDR3 DNA sequence: TGCAGCGTTGATTACAGGGGCATCACTGAAGCTTTCTTT. Translating it yields CSVDYRGITEAFF. The variable domain in full, completed from reference TRBV29-1 and TRBJ1-1, reads SAVISQKPSRDICQRGTSLTIQCQVDSQVTMMFWYRQQPGQSLTLIATANQGSEATYESGFVIDKFPISRPNLTFSTLTVSNMSPEDSSIYLCSVDYRGITEAFFGQGTRLTVV.

Written as DNA, the CDR3 is TGTGCCAGCAGTACGGATGAGCAGTTCTTC. Its protein is CASSTDEQFF. The chain recombines TRBV2 with TRBJ2-1; D unclear. CDR3 length: 10 amino acids. Per germline, CDR1 SNHLY and CDR2 FYNNEI. Trimming cost V 5 bases and J 8 bases, with 4 bases left between them. The full variable domain, rest sourced from reference TRBV2 and TRBJ2-1, is EPEVTQTPSHQVTQMGQEVILRCVPISNHLYFYWYRQILGQKVEFLVSFYNNEISEKSEIFDDQFSVERPDGSNFTLKIRSTKLEDSAMYFCASSTDEQFFGPGTRLTVL.

The gene calls are TRBV6-4 and TRBJ1-2, with D possibly matching TRBD1 (6 bases). The CDR3 sequence is 13 residues long. In germline, CDR1 is MRHNA, CDR2 SNTAGT. V was shortened by 6 bases and J by 7 bases, with 15 bases between the two germline ends. CDR3 nucleotides: TGTGCCAGCAGCCCCCAGGGGTTGGGTGGCTACACCTTC. Its protein is CASSPQGLGGYTF.

The chain is built from TRBV13 and TRBJ1-6, with 9 bases aligning to TRBD1. CDR1 and CDR2 (germline): PRHDT, FYEKMQ (reference sequence). This CDR3 has 20 amino acids. Germline trimming cut 5 bases from V and 0 bases from J; bases unmatched to any gene: 14. The CDR3 sequence: CASSNRQGQGGGSYNSPLHF. CDR3 nucleotides: TGTGCCAGCAGCAATAGACAGGGACAGGGAGGGGGCTCCTATAATTCACCCCTCCACTTT.